This T cell receptor (beta chain) came from a study of CD4 T cells in relation to SARS-CoV-2 and coronaviruses. The CDR3 has 17 residues. A few counts support this clone. The target antigen is unknown. CD4+ T cells from unexposed donors were obtained before the COVID-19 pandemic (2011-2018). After less than 11 days of culture, CD4+ T cells were isolated. Cultures received half-medium IL-2 refreshes on days 3 and 7. Clones were read by immunoSEQ multiplex PCR, and TCRdb kept only the in-frame ones, dropping some. This table holds under 30,000 clones, approximately 79% found once. The sequence came from a human donor in good health. Sequences were obtained from CD4+ T cells from PBMCs, cultured in vitro. The chain carries TRBV1 and TRBJ1-1; the table's D call, TRBD1, has no DNA check behind it. TRBV1 counts as a pseudogene. DNA of the CDR3: TGCACCAGCAGCCAGGTTACAGGGAATACCATGAACACTGAAGCTTTCTTT. This sequence encodes CTSSQVTGNTMNTEAFF.